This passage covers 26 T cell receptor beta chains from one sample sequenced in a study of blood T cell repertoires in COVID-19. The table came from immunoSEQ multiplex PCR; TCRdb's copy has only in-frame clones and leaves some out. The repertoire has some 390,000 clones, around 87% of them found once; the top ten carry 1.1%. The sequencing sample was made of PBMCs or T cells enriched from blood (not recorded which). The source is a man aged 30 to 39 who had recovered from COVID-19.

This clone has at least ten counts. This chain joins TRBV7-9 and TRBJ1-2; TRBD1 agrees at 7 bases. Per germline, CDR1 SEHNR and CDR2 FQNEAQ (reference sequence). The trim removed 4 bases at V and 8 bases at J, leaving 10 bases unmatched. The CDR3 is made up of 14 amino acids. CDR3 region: CASSSLLQGSGYTF. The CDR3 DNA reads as TGTGCCAGCAGCTCGCTGTTACAGGGGAGCGGCTACACCTTC.

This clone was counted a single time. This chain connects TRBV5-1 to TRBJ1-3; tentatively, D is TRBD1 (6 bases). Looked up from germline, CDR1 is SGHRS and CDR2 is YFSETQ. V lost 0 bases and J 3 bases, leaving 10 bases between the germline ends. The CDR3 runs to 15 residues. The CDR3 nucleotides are TGCGCCAGCAGCTTGGGGACAGAGGGTGGAAACACCATATATTTT. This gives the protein CASSLGTEGGNTIYF.

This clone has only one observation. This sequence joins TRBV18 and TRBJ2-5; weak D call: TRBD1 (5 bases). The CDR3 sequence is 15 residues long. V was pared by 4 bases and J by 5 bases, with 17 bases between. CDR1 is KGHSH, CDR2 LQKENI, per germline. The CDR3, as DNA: TGTGCCAGCTCACGGGGCAGGGCCGTCGGGGAGACCCAGTACTTC. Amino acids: CASSRGRAVGETQYF.

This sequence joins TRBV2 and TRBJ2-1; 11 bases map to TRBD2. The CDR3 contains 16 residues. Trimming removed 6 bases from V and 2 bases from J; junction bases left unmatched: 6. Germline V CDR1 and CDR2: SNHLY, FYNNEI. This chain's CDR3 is CASSLSGRAPYNEQFF. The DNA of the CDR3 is TGTGCCAGCAGCCTTAGCGGGAGGGCCCCCTACAATGAGCAGTTCTTC.

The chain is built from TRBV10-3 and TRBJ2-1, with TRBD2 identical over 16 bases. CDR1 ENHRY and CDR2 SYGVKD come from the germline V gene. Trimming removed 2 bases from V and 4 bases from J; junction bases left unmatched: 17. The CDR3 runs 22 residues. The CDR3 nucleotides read TGTGCCATCAGTGAGCCCGAACGATTACCGGGACTAGCGGGAGGGCCGTACAATGAGCAGTTCTTC. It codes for CAISEPERLPGLAGGPYNEQFF.

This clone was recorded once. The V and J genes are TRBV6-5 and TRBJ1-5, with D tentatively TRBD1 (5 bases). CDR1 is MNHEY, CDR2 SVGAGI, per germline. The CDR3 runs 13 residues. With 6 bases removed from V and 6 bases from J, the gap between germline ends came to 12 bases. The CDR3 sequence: CASRLGGGQPQHF. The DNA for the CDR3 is TGTGCCAGCAGACTGGGGGGGGGTCAGCCCCAGCATTTT.

The chain's CDR3 is CASSPGPGGQPQHF. CDR3 nucleotides: TGTGCCAGCAGCCCAGGTCCCGGAGGTCAGCCCCAGCATTTT. The rearrangement links TRBV5-5 to TRBJ1-5, with no clear D. CDR1 and CDR2 (germline): SGHKS, YYEKEE (reference sequence). The CDR3 is made up of 14 amino acids. V was shortened by 4 bases and J by 6 bases, with 14 bases between the two germline ends.

CDR3 nucleotides: TGTGCCAGTAACCCAGACATCCAGAGCTCCTACGAGCAGTACTTC. It translates to CASNPDIQSSYEQYF. The chain has TRBV19 and TRBJ2-7; D is unclear. CDR1 is LNHDA, CDR2 SQIVND, per germline (reference sequence). The CDR3 loop spans 15 amino acids. Trimming left V 7 bases short and J 0 bases short, with 16 bases between.

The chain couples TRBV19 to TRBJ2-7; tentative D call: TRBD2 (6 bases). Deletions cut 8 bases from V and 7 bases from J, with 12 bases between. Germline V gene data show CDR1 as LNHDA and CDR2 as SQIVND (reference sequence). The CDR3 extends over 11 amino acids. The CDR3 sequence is CASGHGGEQYF. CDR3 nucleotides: TGTGCCAGTGGTCACGGGGGTGAGCAGTACTTC.

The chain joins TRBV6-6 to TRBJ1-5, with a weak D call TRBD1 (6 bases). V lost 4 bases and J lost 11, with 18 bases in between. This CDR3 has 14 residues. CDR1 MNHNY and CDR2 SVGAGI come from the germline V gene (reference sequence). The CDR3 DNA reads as TGTGCCAGCAGTTCAGACAGGACTTGGTCAGCCCAGCATTTT. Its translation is CASSSDRTWSAQHF.

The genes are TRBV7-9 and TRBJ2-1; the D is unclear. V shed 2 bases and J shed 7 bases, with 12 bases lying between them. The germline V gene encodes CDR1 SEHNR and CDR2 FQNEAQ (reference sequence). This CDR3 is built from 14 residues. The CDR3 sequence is CASSLPPGGNEQFF. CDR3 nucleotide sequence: TGTGCCAGCAGCTTACCTCCGGGTGGGAATGAGCAGTTCTTC.

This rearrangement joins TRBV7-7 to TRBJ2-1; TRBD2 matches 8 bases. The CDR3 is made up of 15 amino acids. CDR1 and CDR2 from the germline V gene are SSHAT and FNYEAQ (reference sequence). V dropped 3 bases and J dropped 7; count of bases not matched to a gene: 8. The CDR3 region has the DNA TGTGCCAGCAGCTTGAGTGCGGGAGGAGGGAATGAGCAGTTCTTC. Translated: CASSLSAGGGNEQFF.

CDR3 loop: CASSLEFGGQGANNEQFF. The CDR3 DNA sequence: TGTGCCAGCAGCTTAGAGTTCGGGGGACAGGGGGCCAACAATGAGCAGTTCTTC. This chain connects TRBV7-8 to TRBJ2-1; TRBD1 matches 12 bases. Germline values: CDR1 SGHVS, CDR2 FQNEAQ. The CDR3 has 18 amino acids. The junction had 9 bases not matched to a gene; V was cut back by 1 base and J by 5 bases.

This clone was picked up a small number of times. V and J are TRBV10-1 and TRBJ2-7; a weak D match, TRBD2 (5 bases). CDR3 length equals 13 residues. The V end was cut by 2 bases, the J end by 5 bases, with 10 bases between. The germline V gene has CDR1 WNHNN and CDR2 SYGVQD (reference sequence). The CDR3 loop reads CASSEGLRDEQYF. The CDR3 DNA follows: TGCGCCAGCAGTGAGGGACTCCGAGACGAGCAGTACTTC.

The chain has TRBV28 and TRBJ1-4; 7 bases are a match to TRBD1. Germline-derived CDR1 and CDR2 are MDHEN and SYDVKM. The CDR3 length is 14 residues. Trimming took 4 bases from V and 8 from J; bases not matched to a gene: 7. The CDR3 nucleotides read TGTGCCAGCAGTTCTCACAGGGGTGTGGAAAAACTGTTTTTT. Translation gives CASSSHRGVEKLFF.

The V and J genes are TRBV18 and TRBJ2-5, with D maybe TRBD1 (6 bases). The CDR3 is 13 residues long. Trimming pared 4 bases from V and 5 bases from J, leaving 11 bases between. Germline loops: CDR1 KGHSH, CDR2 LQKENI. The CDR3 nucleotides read TGTGCCAGCTCACAATCAGGGGTCGAGACCCAGTACTTC. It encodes CASSQSGVETQYF.

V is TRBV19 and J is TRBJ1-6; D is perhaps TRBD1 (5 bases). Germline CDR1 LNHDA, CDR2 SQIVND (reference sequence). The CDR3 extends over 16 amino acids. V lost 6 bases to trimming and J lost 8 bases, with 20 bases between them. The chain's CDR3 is CASRDRVRVLDSPLHF. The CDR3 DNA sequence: TGTGCCAGTAGGGATCGGGTCAGGGTATTGGATTCACCCCTCCACTTT.

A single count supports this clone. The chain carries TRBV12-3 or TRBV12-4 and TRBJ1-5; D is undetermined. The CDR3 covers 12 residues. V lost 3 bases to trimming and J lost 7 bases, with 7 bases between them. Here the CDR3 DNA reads TGTGCCAGCAGTTTTGTGCGGCAGCCCCAGCATTTT. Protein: CASSFVRQPQHF.

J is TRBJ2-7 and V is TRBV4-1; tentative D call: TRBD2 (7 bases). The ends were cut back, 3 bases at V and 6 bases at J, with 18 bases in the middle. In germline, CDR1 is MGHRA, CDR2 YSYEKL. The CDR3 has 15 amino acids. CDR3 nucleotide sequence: TGCGCCAGCAGCCATCAGGGGAGGGGGGCTGGCGAGCAGTACTTC. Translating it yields CASSHQGRGAGEQYF.

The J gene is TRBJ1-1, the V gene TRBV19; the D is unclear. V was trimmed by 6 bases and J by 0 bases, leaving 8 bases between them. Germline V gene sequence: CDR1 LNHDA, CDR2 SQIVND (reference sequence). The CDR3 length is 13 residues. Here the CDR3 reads CASRQFMNTEAFF. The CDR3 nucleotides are TGTGCCAGTAGACAGTTCATGAACACTGAAGCTTTCTTT.

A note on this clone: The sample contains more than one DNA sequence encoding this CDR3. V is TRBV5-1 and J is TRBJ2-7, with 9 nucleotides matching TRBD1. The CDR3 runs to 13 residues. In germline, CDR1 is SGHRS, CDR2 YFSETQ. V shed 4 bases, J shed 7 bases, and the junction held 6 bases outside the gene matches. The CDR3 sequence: CASSVRTGDEQYF. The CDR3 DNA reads TGCGCCAGCAGCGTCCGGACAGGGGATGAGCAGTACTTC.

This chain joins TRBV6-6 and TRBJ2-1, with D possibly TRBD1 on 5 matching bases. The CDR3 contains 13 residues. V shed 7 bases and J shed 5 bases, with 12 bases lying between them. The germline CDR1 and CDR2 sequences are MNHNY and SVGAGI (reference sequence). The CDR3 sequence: CASTGQQHNEQFF. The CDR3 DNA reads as TGTGCCAGCACCGGACAACAGCACAATGAGCAGTTCTTC.

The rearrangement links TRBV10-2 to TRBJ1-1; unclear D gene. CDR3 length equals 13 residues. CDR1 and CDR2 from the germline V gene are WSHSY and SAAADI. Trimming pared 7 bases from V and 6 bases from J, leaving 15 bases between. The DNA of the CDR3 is TGCGCCAGCACCTTCCCCGGGATTTCTGAAGCTTTCTTT. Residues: CASTFPGISEAFF.

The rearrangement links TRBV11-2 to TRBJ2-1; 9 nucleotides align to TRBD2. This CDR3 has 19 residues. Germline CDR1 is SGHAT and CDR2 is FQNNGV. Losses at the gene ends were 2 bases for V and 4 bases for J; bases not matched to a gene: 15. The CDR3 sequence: CASSLFFTSGSESYNEQFF. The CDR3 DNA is TGTGCCAGCAGCTTATTTTTCACTAGCGGGTCGGAGTCTTACAATGAGCAGTTCTTC.

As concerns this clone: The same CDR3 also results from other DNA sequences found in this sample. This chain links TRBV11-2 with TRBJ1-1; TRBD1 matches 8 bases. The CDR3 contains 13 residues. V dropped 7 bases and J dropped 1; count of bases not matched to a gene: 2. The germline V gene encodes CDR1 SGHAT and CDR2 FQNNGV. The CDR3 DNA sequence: TGTGCCAGCAACGGACAGGGGAACACTGAAGCTTTCTTT. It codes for CASNGQGNTEAFF. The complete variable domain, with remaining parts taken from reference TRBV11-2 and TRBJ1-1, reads EAGVAQSPRYKIIEKRQSVAFWCNPISGHATLYWYQQILGQGPKLLIQFQNNGVVDDSQLPKDRFSAERLKGVDSTLKIQPAKLEDSAVYLCASNGQGNTEAFFGQGTRLTVV.

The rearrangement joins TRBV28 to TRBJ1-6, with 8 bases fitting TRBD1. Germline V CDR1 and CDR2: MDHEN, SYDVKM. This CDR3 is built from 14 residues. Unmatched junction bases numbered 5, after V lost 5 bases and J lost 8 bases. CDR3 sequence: CASSLTGVYSPLHF. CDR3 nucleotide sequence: TGTGCCAGCAGTCTGACAGGGGTGTATTCACCCCTCCACTTT.